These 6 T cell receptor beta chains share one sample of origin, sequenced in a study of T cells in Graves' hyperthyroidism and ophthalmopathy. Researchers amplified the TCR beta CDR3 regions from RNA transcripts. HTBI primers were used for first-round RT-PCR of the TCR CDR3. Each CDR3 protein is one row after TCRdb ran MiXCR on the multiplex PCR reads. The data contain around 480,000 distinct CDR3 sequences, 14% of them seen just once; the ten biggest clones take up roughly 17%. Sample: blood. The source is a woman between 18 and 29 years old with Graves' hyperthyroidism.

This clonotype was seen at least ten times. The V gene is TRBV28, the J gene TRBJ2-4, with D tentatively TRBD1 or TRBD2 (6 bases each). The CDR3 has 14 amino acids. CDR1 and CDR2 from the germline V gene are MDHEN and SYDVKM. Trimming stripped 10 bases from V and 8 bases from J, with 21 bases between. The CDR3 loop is CATKSPGASDIQYF. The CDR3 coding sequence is TGTGCCACAAAAAGTCCGGGGGCATCGGACATTCAGTACTTC. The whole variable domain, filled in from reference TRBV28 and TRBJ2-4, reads DVKVTQSSRYLVKRTGEKVFLECVQDMDHENMFWYRQDPGLGLRLIYFSYDVKMKEKGDIPEGYSVSREKKERFSLILESASTNQTSMYLCATKSPGASDIQYFGAGTRLSVL.

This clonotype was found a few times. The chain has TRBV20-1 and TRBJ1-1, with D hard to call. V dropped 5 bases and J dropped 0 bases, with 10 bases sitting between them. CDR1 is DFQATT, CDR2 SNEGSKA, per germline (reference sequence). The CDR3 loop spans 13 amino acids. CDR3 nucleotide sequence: TGCAGTGCTCCGGGTCGGGTGAACACTGAAGCTTTCTTT. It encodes CSAPGRVNTEAFF.

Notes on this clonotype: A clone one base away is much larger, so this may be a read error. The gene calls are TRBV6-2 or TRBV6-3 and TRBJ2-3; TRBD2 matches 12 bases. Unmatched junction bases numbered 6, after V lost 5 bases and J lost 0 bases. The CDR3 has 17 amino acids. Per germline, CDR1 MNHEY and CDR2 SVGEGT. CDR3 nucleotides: TGTGCCAGCAGTGGAAGGACTAGCGGGATTAGCACAGATACGCAGTATTTT. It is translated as CASSGRTSGISTDTQYF.

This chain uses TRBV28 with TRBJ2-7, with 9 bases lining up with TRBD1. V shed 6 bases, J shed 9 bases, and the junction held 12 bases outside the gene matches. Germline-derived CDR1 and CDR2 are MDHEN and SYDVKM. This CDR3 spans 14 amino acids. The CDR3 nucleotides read TGTGCCAGCAGGCGACAGGGGGGTGGGGAGGGGCAGTACGTC. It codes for CASRRQGGGEGQYV.

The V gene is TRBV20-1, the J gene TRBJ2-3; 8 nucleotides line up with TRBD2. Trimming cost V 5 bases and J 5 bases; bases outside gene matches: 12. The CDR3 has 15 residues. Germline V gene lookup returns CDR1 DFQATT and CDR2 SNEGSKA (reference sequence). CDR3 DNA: TGCAGTGCTGGTAGCGGGATGGTGTCTGGAGATACGCAGTATTTT. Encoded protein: CSAGSGMVSGDTQYF.

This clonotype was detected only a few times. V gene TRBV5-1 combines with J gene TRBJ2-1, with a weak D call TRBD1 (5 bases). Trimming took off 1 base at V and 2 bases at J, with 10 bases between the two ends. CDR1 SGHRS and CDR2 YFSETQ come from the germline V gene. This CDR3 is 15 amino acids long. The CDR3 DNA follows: TGCGCCAGCAGCTTGTCGCCAGGGCCCTACAATGAGCAGTTCTTC. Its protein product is CASSLSPGPYNEQFF.